These 20 T cell receptor beta chains originate from one sample sequenced in a study of cytomegalovirus exposure and HLA in healthy donors. A multiplex PCR was run with 60 Vbeta primers and 13 Jbeta primers. Clones were sequenced by immunoSEQ multiplex PCR, and TCRdb holds only the in-frame ones, with some missing. Found here are roughly 200,000 clones, about four fifths of them singletons; the top ten hold about 3.1%. Sequencing used PBMCs. The receptors were gathered from a female donor in good health and CMV-seronegative.

This chain connects TRBV11-2 to TRBJ2-3; 12 nucleotides agree with TRBD2. Germline CDR1 and CDR2: SGHAT and FQNNGV. With 1 base clipped from V and 3 bases from J, the junction kept 2 bases outside the gene matches. The CDR3 contains 16 residues. DNA for the CDR3: TGTGCCAGCAGCTTAGCACTAGCGGGGGGTACAGATACGCAGTATTTT. This encodes CASSLALAGGTDTQYF.

The genes are TRBV6-1 and TRBJ2-2, with TRBD2 matching over 12 bases. CDR3 length: 18 amino acids. The trim removed 4 bases at V and 5 bases at J, leaving 11 bases unmatched. Germline loops: CDR1 MNHNS, CDR2 SASEGT. The CDR3 loop is CASSALTSGGHRTGELFF. The CDR3 DNA reads TGTGCCAGCAGTGCTCTGACTAGCGGGGGCCATAGAACCGGGGAGCTGTTTTTT.

The CDR3 loop reads CASSIGTSGSYEQFF. Here the CDR3 DNA reads TGTGCCAGCAGCATAGGGACTAGCGGGAGTTATGAGCAGTTCTTC. The gene calls are TRBV9 and TRBJ2-1; TRBD2 matches at 14 bases. V was clipped by 4 bases and J by 8 bases; unmatched bases: 5. CDR1 and CDR2 (germline): SGDLS, YYNGEE. The CDR3 covers 15 residues.

This sequence joins TRBV27 and TRBJ2-3; 10 bases agree with TRBD2. Germline V gene lookup returns CDR1 MNHEY and CDR2 SMNVEV (reference sequence). The V segment lost 5 bases and the J segment 2 bases; nucleotides outside the gene matches: 4. This CDR3 has 15 amino acids. As DNA, the CDR3 is TGTGCCAGCAGTCTGCTAGCGGGGGTCACAGATACGCAGTATTTT. This codes for CASSLLAGVTDTQYF.

This chain links TRBV28 with TRBJ2-5; a weak D match, TRBD1 (5 bases). The CDR3 is 12 amino acids. CDR1 is MDHEN, CDR2 SYDVKM, per germline. The V gene lost 3 bases and the J gene lost 5 bases, with 7 bases spanning the gap. Written as DNA, the CDR3 is TGTGCCAGCAGTTTGCAGGGTGAGACCCAGTACTTC. Amino acids: CASSLQGETQYF.

The rearrangement uses TRBV5-1 and TRBJ2-3; TRBD2 matches 9 bases. This CDR3 has 15 amino acids. The V and J ends lost 5 bases and 5 bases, in that order; junction bases with no gene match: 9. The germline CDR1 and CDR2 sequences are SGHRS and YFSETQ. CDR3 region: CASSLSGGPGDTQYF. The DNA for the CDR3 is TGCGCCAGCAGTCTAAGCGGGGGGCCGGGAGATACGCAGTATTTT.

This chain connects TRBV27 to TRBJ1-2; a weak D match, TRBD1 (5 bases). V gave up 6 bases and J gave up 4 bases, with 27 bases separating them. The germline gives CDR1 MNHEY, CDR2 SMNVEV (reference sequence). The CDR3 covers 18 residues. As DNA, the CDR3 is TGTGCCAGCAGCAGGGACTCCGACAATGCCCGCTCGGTCTATGGCTACACCTTC. It specifies CASSRDSDNARSVYGYTF.

The gene calls are TRBV13 and TRBJ2-3, with D possibly TRBD2 on 5 matching bases. CDR3 length: 14 amino acids. CDR1 and CDR2 from the germline V gene are PRHDT and FYEKMQ (reference sequence). V shed 4 bases and J shed 3 bases, with 11 bases lying between them. The CDR3 coding sequence is TGTGCCAGCAGCTCCGGACTGGCGACAGATACGCAGTATTTT. It yields the protein CASSSGLATDTQYF. Variable domain in full (rest from reference TRBV13 and TRBJ2-3): AAGVIQSPRHLIKEKRETATLKCYPIPRHDTVYWYQQGPGQDPQFLISFYEKMQSDKGSIPDRFSAQQFSDYHSELNMSSLELGDSALYFCASSSGLATDTQYFGPGTRLTVL.

This clone was recorded a few times. CDR3 protein: CASSFSTIAFF. CDR3 in DNA: TGTGCCAGCAGCTTCAGCACTATCGCTTTCTTT. V gene TRBV11-2 combines with J gene TRBJ1-1; D is ambiguous. With 3 bases removed from V and 11 bases from J, the gap between germline ends came to 10 bases. There are 11 residues in the CDR3. Germline CDR1 SGHAT, CDR2 FQNNGV.

V is TRBV19 and J is TRBJ1-5; no definite D call. Between the trimmed V and J ends, which lost 6 bases and 5 bases, there was a span of 8 bases. The CDR3 covers 12 residues. Germline CDR1 LNHDA, CDR2 SQIVND (reference sequence). The CDR3 region is CASREGYQPQHF. CDR3 DNA: TGTGCCAGTAGGGAGGGTTATCAGCCCCAGCATTTT.

Comment on this clone: The same CDR3 also results from other DNA sequences found in this sample. The V call is TRBV27, the J call TRBJ1-1, with D possibly being TRBD1 (5 bases). The germline V gene encodes CDR1 MNHEY and CDR2 SMNVEV (reference sequence). With 2 bases removed from V and 3 bases from J, the gap between germline ends came to 7 bases. The CDR3 loop spans 13 amino acids. This CDR3 reads CASSLGGDTEAFF. The CDR3 nucleotides are TGTGCCAGCAGTTTAGGGGGGGACACTGAAGCTTTCTTT.

This chain links TRBV28 with TRBJ2-5; TRBD2 is a possible D gene (5 bases). The DNA end is a closer match to TRBJ2-7, so the J assignment may be wrong. The CDR3 is 15 amino acids. Germline V gene lookup returns CDR1 MDHEN and CDR2 SYDVKM. The CDR3, as DNA: TGTGCCAGCAGCCCCTCGGAGGCCCTACTCTACGAGCAGTACTTC. This codes for CASSPSEALLYEQYF.

This clone was detected a few times. The rearrangement uses TRBV30 and TRBJ1-3; tentatively, D is TRBD1 (5 bases). CDR1 and CDR2 (germline): GTSNPN, SVGIG (reference sequence). V was shortened by 1 base and J by 0 bases, with 10 bases between the two germline ends. The CDR3 runs 15 residues. The CDR3, as DNA: TGTGCCTGGAGTGGGGTCAGGGCCTCTGGAAACACCATATATTTT. It encodes CAWSGVRASGNTIYF.

The chain joins TRBV18 to TRBJ2-3, with TRBD2 identical over 10 bases. Looked up from germline, CDR1 is KGHSH and CDR2 is LQKENI. The junction had 8 bases not matched to a gene; V was cut back by 1 base and J by 4 bases. This CDR3 spans 17 amino acids. The CDR3 DNA sequence: TGTGCCAGCTCACCACAGGTCGGAACTAGCGGGGCAGATACGCAGTATTTT. The encoded protein is CASSPQVGTSGADTQYF.

The chain employs TRBV5-1 and TRBJ1-4, with 9 bases aligning to TRBD1. The CDR3 totals 16 residues. In germline, CDR1 is SGHRS, CDR2 YFSETQ. V was clipped by 1 base and J by 8 bases; unmatched bases: 9. CDR3 nucleotide sequence: TGCGCCAGCAGCTTGAACAGGGGGCCCCAGAGCGAAAAACTGTTTTTT. Amino acid sequence: CASSLNRGPQSEKLFF.

This clone appeared a few times. The gene calls are TRBV11-2 and TRBJ1-2, with 7 nucleotides matching TRBD1. J was trimmed by 8 bases and V by 1 base; bases with no gene match: 10. The CDR3 is made up of 15 amino acids. Germline CDR1 SGHAT, CDR2 FQNNGV. As DNA, the CDR3 is TGTGCCAGCAGCTTAGGACAGGGATTCTGGGGGGGCTACACCTTC. Translated: CASSLGQGFWGGYTF.

CDR3 protein: CASSLAGTGSEKLFF. The DNA of the CDR3 is TGTGCCAGCAGCTTGGCCGGGACAGGGTCTGAAAAACTGTTTTTT. The gene calls are TRBV5-4 and TRBJ1-4, with 9 bases fitting TRBD1. In germline, CDR1 is SGHNT, CDR2 YYREEE (reference sequence). Trimming cost V 0 bases and J 7 bases; bases outside gene matches: 4. CDR3 length: 15 residues.

The chain is built from TRBV2 and TRBJ2-7; 9 bases fit TRBD2. From germline, CDR1 is SNHLY and CDR2 FYNNEI. The CDR3 is 18 residues long. V was clipped by 0 bases and J by 4 bases; unmatched bases: 13. CDR3 in amino acids: CASSEAFLAGTSSYEQYF. CDR3 sequence (DNA): TGTGCCAGCAGTGAAGCTTTCTTGGCCGGGACTAGCTCTTACGAGCAGTACTTC.

The chain is built from TRBV15 and TRBJ2-7; D is undetermined. Germline CDR1 is LNHNV and CDR2 is YYDKDF (reference sequence). The CDR3 has 16 residues. The germline V and J ends were trimmed by 1 base and 6 bases, with 19 bases remaining between them. The CDR3 DNA follows: TGTGCCACCAGCAGAGGAACTGGAGCTCTTAAGTCCGAGCAGTACTTC. Translating it yields CATSRGTGALKSEQYF.

The V and J genes are TRBV2 and TRBJ1-5; TRBD1 might be the D (6 bases). The V gene's germline CDR1 is SNHLY and CDR2 FYNNEI. The ends were cut back, 2 bases at V and 4 bases at J, with 12 bases in the middle. The CDR3 consists of 15 residues. CDR3 amino acids: CASSERGGTNQPQHF. The CDR3 nucleotides are TGTGCCAGCAGTGAAAGAGGGGGTACAAATCAGCCCCAGCATTTT.